The 12 T cell receptor beta chains presented below share a single source sample, sequenced in a study of control samples from healthy donors and cancer patients. Clones were read by immunoSEQ multiplex PCR, and TCRdb kept only the in-frame ones, dropping some. This table has about 120,000 clones, roughly nine tenths appearing once. Input material: PBMCs. The origin of the receptors is a woman aged 45-65 years with colorectal cancer.

The V gene is TRBV25-1, the J gene TRBJ2-6, with 7 bases identical to TRBD1. Losses at the gene ends were 4 bases for V and 0 bases for J; bases not matched to a gene: 6. Germline lookup yields CDR1 MGHDK and CDR2 SYGVNS. The length of the CDR3 is 17 residues. Here the CDR3 reads CASSGDSLNSGANVLTF. The CDR3 bases are TGTGCCAGCAGTGGGGACAGCCTGAACTCTGGGGCCAACGTCCTGACTTTC.

The genes are TRBV27 and TRBJ2-7, with 7 bases that match TRBD1. With V trimmed by 5 bases and J by 5 bases, 12 bases remained unmatched. The CDR3 has 15 residues. The V gene's germline CDR1 is MNHEY and CDR2 SMNVEV (reference sequence). CDR3 coding DNA: TGTGCCAGCAGTCCCCGGACAGGAAGCCCTAACGAGCAGTACTTC. It is translated as CASSPRTGSPNEQYF.

V is TRBV6-5 and J is TRBJ2-5; a weak D match, TRBD2 (5 bases). The CDR3 length is 15 residues. Between the trimmed V and J ends, which lost 0 bases and 5 bases, there was a span of 13 bases. Germline loops: CDR1 MNHEY, CDR2 SVGAGI. Written as DNA, the CDR3 is TGTGCCAGCAGTTACTCAATTCGGGGTAGTGAGACCCAGTACTTC. Its protein product is CASSYSIRGSETQYF.

The chain carries TRBV19 and TRBJ1-3; 7 bases agree with TRBD1. Germline V gives CDR1 LNHDA, CDR2 SQIVND (reference sequence). CDR3 size: 18 residues. V was pared by 3 bases and J by 1 base, with 12 bases of the junction left unmatched. CDR3 nucleotides: TGTGCCAGTAGTATGCGGGGGTTATGGACAGGATCTGGAAACACCATATATTTT. Its protein is CASSMRGLWTGSGNTIYF. Full variable domain (remainder filled in from reference TRBV19 and TRBJ1-3): DGGITQSPKYLFRKEGQNVTLSCEQNLNHDAMYWYRQDPGQGLRLIYYSQIVNDFQKGDIAEGYSVSREKKESFPLTVTSAQKNPTAFYLCASSMRGLWTGSGNTIYFGEGSWLTVV.

The CDR3, as DNA: TGCAGCGTCGGGACGGTAGGCGAAGAGACCCAGTACTTC. It codes for CSVGTVGEETQYF. The chain has TRBV29-1 and TRBJ2-5; D may be TRBD1 or TRBD2 (5 bases each). Per germline, CDR1 SQVTM and CDR2 ANQGSEA. Between the trimmed V and J ends, which lost 6 bases and 3 bases, there was a span of 14 bases. The CDR3 spans 13 residues.

The J gene is TRBJ1-5, the V gene TRBV6-5; D is perhaps TRBD1 (6 bases). This CDR3 is built from 15 residues. Germline-derived CDR1 and CDR2 are MNHEY and SVGAGI. V was cut by 8 bases and J by 1 base, with 15 bases left in between. CDR3 in amino acids: CASVREGGSNQPQHF. The DNA for the CDR3 is TGTGCCAGCGTCAGAGAGGGGGGGAGCAATCAGCCCCAGCATTTT.

There are a few counts of this clone. The V gene is TRBV7-8, the J gene TRBJ1-1; D is undetermined. Trimming removed 6 bases from V and 0 bases from J, with 8 bases in between. Germline V lookup: CDR1 SGHVS, CDR2 FQNEAQ. CDR3 length equals 13 residues. The CDR3 loop is CASSGVMNTEAFF. In DNA form, the CDR3 reads TGTGCCAGCAGTGGGGTGATGAACACTGAAGCTTTCTTT.

This chain connects TRBV20-1 to TRBJ2-7; weak D call: TRBD2 (5 bases). The length of the CDR3 is 13 residues. Trimming removed 3 bases at V and 3 bases at J, with 12 bases between. Germline CDR1 and CDR2: DFQATT and SNEGSKA (reference sequence). The CDR3 DNA is TGCAGTGCTAGTGAGAGGGCCTACTACGAGCAGTACTTC. Its protein is CSASERAYYEQYF.

This clone appeared once. The chain combines TRBV20-1 with TRBJ2-3, with 8 bases aligning to TRBD2. This CDR3 spans 17 amino acids. J was trimmed by 6 bases and V by 3 bases; bases with no gene match: 17. Germline values: CDR1 DFQATT, CDR2 SNEGSKA (reference sequence). The DNA of the CDR3 is TGCAGTGCTAGTCGGAAGTGGGGCAGCGGGAGTTTGGATACGCAGTATTTT. This gives the protein CSASRKWGSGSLDTQYF.

The rearrangement links TRBV29-1 to TRBJ2-3, with 10 bases matching TRBD1. CDR3 length equals 13 residues. Looked up from germline, CDR1 is SQVTM and CDR2 is ANQGSEA. The CDR3 sequence: CSGRTGGKSTQYF. The CDR3 nucleotides are TGCAGTGGCCGGACAGGGGGGAAAAGTACGCAGTATTTT.

J is TRBJ2-6 and V is TRBV19; D remains unclear. Between the trimmed V and J ends, which lost 9 bases and 0 bases, there was a span of 18 bases. CDR1 is LNHDA, CDR2 SQIVND, per germline (reference sequence). The CDR3 is 17 amino acids. Here the CDR3 DNA reads TGTGCCAGCGGAGTTCTCACAGCCTACTCTGGGGCCAACGTCCTGACTTTC. Translation: CASGVLTAYSGANVLTF.

The rearrangement uses TRBV10-3 and TRBJ2-5; 8 bases match TRBD2. Per germline, CDR1 ENHRY and CDR2 SYGVKD. The CDR3 runs 15 residues. The J segment lost 4 bases and the V segment lost 3 bases, leaving 7 bases of the junction unmatched. For the CDR3, the DNA is TGTGCCATCAGTGAAAAGCGGGAGATAGGAGAGACCCAGTACTTC. It translates to CAISEKREIGETQYF.